Described below is a single T cell receptor beta chain sequence and its context. The antigen is unknown. The data originate from a study of T cell responses to AZD1222 COVID-19 vaccine. Notes on the study in general: Unmutated regions of variants are reportedly targeted by nearly half of spike-specific TCRs. Breadth and depth of Spike-specific TCRs rose after two AZD1222 doses. Donors skewed white British and female; clonal diversity was possibly underestimated.

Measured with immunoSEQ multiplex PCR; TCRdb has only the in-frame clones, and not every one. Of around 180,000 clones in the sample, around 90% were seen once. V was cut by 5 bases and J by 2 bases, with 13 bases left in between. Germline lookup yields CDR1 SQVTM and CDR2 ANQGSEA. This CDR3 spans 14 amino acids. The receptor was derived from an adult in good health. Sequenced here: peripheral blood, sampled on day 0 of AZD1222 vaccination. This sequence joins TRBV29-1 and TRBJ2-1; D gene unclear. CDR3 coding DNA: TGCAGCGTTTCAGACCTTTACCCCTACAATGAGCAGTTCTTC. This codes for CSVSDLYPYNEQFF.